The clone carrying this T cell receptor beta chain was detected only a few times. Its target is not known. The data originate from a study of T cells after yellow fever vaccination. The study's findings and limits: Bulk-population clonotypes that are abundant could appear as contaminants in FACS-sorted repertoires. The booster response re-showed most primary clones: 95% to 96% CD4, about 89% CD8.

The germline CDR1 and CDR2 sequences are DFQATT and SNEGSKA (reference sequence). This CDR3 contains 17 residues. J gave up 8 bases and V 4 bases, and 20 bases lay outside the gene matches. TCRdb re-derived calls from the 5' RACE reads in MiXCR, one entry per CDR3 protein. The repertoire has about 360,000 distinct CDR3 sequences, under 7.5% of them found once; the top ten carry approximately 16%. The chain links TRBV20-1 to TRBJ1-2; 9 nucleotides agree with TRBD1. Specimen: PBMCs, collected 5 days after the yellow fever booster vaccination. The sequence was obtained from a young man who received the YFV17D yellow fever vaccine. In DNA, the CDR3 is TGCAGTGCTACGGGAGCGAACCCCGGGACAGGGCTTGGGGGCTACACCTTC. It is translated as CSATGANPGTGLGGYTF.